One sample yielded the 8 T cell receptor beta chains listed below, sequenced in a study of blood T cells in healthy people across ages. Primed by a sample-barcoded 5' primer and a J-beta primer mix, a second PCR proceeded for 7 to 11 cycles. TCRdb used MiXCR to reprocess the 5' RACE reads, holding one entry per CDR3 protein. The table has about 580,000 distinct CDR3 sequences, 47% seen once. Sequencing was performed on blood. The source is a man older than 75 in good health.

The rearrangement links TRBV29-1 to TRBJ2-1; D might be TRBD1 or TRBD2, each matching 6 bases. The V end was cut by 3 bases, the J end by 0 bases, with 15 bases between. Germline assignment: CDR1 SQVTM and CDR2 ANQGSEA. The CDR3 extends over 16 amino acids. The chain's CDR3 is CSVERGTGDSYNEQFF. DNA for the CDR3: TGCAGCGTTGAGAGGGGGACGGGGGACTCCTACAATGAGCAGTTCTTC.

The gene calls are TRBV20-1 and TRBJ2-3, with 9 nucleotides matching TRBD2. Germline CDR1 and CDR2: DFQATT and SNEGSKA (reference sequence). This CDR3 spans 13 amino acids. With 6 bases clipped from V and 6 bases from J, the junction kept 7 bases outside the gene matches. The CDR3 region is CSADSGSADTQYF. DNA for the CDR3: TGCAGTGCCGATAGCGGGAGTGCGGATACGCAGTATTTT.

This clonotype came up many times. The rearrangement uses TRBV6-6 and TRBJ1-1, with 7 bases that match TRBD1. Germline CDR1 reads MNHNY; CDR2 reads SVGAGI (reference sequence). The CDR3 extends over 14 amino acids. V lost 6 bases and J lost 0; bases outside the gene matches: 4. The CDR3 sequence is CASRPGGMNTEAFF. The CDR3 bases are TGTGCCAGCAGACCAGGGGGAATGAACACTGAAGCTTTCTTT.

The CDR3 loop is CSAVDGARAFF. Written as DNA, the CDR3 is TGCAGTGCTGTGGACGGAGCTAGGGCTTTCTTT. This chain connects TRBV20-1 to TRBJ1-1; D gene ambiguous. The CDR3 totals 11 residues. CDR1 DFQATT and CDR2 SNEGSKA come from the germline V gene (reference sequence). V was pared by 5 bases and J by 11 bases, with 15 bases between.

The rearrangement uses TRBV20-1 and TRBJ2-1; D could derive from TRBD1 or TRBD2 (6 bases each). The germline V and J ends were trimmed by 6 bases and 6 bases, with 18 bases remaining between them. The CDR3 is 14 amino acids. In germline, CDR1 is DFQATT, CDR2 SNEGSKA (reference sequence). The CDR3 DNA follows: TGCAGTGCGAAGGTCCAGGGGAGGCTCAATGAGCAGTTCTTC. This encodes CSAKVQGRLNEQFF.

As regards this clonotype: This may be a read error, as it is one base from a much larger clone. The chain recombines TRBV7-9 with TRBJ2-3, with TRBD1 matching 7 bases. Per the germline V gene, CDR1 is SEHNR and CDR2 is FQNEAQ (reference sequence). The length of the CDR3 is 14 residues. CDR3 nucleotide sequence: TGTGCCAGCAGTTGGACAGGAAGCATAGATACGCAGTATTTT. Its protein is CASSWTGSIDTQYF.

The CDR3: CAWSRILGSGANVLTF. DNA of the CDR3: TGTGCCTGGAGTAGGATATTGGGCTCTGGGGCCAACGTCCTGACTTTC. The chain combines TRBV30 with TRBJ2-6; D is unresolved. This CDR3 spans 16 amino acids. The ends were cut back, 2 bases at V and 0 bases at J, with 11 bases in the middle. Germline CDR1 is GTSNPN and CDR2 is SVGIG (reference sequence).

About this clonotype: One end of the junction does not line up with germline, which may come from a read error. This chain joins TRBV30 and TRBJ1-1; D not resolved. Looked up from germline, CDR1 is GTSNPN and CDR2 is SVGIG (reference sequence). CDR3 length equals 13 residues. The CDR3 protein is CAWSETTYTEAFF. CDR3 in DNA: TGTGCTTGGAGTGAGACCACCTACACTGAAGCTTTCTTT.